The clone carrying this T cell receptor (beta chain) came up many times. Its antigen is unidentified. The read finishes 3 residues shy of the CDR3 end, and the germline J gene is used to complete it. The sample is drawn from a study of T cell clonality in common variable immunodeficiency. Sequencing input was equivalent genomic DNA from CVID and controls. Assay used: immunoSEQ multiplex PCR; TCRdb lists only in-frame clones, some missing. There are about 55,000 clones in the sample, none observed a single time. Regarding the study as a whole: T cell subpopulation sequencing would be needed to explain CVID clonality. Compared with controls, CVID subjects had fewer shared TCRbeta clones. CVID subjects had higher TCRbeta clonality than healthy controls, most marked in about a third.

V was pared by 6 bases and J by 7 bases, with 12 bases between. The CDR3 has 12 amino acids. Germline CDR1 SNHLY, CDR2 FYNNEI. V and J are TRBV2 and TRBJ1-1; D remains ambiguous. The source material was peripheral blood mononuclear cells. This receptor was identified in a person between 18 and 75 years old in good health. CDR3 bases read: TGTGCCAGCAGAAGAACGGCAGGTGAA. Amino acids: CASRRTAGE. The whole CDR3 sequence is CASRRTAGEAFF.